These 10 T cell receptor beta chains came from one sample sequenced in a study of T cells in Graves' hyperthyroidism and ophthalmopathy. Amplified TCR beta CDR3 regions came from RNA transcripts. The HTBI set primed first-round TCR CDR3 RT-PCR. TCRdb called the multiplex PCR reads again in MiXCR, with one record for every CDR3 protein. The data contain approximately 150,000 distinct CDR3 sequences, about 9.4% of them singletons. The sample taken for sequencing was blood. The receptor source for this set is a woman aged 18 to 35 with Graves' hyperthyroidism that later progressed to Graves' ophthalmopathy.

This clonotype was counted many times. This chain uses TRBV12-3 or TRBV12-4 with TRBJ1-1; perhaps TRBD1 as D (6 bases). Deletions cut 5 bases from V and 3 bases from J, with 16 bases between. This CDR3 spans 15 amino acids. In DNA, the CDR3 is TGTGCCAGCAGTGTATACAGGGATCGGGACACTGAAGCTTTCTTT. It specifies CASSVYRDRDTEAFF.

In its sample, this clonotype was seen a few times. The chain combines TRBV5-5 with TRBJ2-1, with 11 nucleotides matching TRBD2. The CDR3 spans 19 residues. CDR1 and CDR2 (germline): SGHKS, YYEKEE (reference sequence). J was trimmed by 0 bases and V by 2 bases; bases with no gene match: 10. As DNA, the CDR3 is TGTGCCAGCAGCTTCCTAGGGACTAGCGGAGGGAGCTCCTACAATGAGCAGTTCTTC. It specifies CASSFLGTSGGSSYNEQFF. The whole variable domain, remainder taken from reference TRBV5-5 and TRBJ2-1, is DAGVTQSPTHLIKTRGQQVTLRCSPISGHKSVSWYQQVLGQGPQFIFQYYEKEERGRGNFPDRFSARQFPNYSSELNVNALLLGDSALYLCASSFLGTSGGSSYNEQFFGPGTRLTVL.

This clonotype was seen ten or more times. In DNA, the CDR3 is TGTGCCAGCAGGCCGGGGGGTATTAGGCATGAGCAGTTCTTC. Protein: CASRPGGIRHEQFF. V gene TRBV14 combines with J gene TRBJ2-1; 7 nucleotides match TRBD2. Per germline, CDR1 SGHDN and CDR2 FVKESK. The CDR3 spans 14 residues. The trim removed 6 bases at V and 8 bases at J, leaving 10 bases unmatched.

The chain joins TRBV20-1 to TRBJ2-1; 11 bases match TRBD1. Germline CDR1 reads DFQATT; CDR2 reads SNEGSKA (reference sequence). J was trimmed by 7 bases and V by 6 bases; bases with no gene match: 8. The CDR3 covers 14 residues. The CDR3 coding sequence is TGCAGTGCCCCAGCCGGGACAGGGGGGAATGAGCAGTTCTTC. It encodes CSAPAGTGGNEQFF.

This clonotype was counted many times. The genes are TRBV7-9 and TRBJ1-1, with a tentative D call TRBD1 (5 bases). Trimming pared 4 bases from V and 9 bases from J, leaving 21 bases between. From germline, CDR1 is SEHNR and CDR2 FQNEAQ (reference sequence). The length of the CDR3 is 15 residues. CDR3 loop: CASSSRVREAVQAFF. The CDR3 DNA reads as TGTGCCAGCAGCTCACGGGTCAGGGAAGCGGTGCAAGCTTTCTTT.

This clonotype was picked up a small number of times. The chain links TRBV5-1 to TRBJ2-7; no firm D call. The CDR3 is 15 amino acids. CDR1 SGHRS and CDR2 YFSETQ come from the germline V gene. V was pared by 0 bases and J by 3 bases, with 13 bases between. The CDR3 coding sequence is TGCGCCAGCAGCTTGGTCTACCCCCTGGACTACGAGCAGTACTTC. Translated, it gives CASSLVYPLDYEQYF.

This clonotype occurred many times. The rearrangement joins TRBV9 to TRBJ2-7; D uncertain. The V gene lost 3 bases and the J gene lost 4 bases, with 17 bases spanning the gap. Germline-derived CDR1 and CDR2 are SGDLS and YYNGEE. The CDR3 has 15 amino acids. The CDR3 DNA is TGTGCCAGCAGCGCCCGAGATAGTCTGAAGTACGAGCAGTACTTC. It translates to CASSARDSLKYEQYF. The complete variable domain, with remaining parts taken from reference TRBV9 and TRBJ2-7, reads DSGVTQTPKHLITATGQRVTLRCSPRSGDLSVYWYQQSLDQGLQFLIQYYNGEERAKGNILERFSAQQFPDLHSELNLSSLELGDSALYFCASSARDSLKYEQYFGPGTRLTVT.

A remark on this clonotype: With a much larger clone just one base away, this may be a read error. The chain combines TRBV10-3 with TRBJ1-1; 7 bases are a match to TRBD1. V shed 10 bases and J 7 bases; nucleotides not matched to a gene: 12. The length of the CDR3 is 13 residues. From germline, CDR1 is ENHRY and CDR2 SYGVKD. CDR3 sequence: CATSVDRLDEAFF. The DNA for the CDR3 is TGTGCCACCAGCGTGGACAGGTTGGATGAAGCTTTCTTT.

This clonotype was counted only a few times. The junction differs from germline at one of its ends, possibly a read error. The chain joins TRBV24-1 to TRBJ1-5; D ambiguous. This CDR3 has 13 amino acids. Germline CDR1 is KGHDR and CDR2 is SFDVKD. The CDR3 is CAASVTSNQPQHF. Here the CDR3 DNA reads TGTGCCGCCAGTGTAACATCTAATCAGCCCCAGCATTTT.

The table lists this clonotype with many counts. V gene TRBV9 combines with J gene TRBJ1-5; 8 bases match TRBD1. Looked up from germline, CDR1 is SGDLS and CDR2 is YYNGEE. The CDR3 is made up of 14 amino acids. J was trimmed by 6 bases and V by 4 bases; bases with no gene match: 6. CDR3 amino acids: CASSPQGDGQPQHF. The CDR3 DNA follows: TGTGCCAGCAGCCCACAGGGGGATGGTCAGCCCCAGCATTTT.